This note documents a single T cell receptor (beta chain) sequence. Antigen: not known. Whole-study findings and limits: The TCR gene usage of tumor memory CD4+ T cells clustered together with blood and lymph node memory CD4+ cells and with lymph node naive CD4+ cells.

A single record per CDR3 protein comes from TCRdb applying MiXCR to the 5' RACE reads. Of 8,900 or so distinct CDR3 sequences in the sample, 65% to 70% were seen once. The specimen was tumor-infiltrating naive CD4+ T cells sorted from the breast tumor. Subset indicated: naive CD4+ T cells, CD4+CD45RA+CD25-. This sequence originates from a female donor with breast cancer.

CDR3 amino acids: CASSPSQAANTEAFF. The CDR3 DNA sequence: TGCGCCAGCAGCCCTAGCCAGGCAGCGAACACTGAAGCTTTCTTT. The chain has TRBV5-1 and TRBJ1-1; no definite D call. The CDR3 runs to 15 residues. Between the trimmed V and J ends, which lost 4 bases and 1 base, there was a span of 14 bases. CDR1 is SGHRS and CDR2 is YFSETQ in the germline V gene. Variable domain in full (rest from reference TRBV5-1 and TRBJ1-1): KAGVTQTPRYLIKTRGQQVTLSCSPISGHRSVSWYQQTPGQGLQFLFEYFSETQRNKGNFPGRFSGRQFSNSRSEMNVSTLELGDSALYLCASSPSQAANTEAFFGQGTRLTVV.